This TCR beta chain was sequenced in a study of CD8+ T cells in alopecia areata. The CDR3 has 15 amino acids. V dropped 1 base and J dropped 0 bases, with 6 bases sitting between them. In germline, CDR1 is LNHNV, CDR2 YYDKDF (reference sequence). Extracted from the samples, RNA was reverse transcribed into cDNA to serve as the sequencing template. Repertoires were generated with immunoSEQ multiplex PCR, while TCRdb's copy carries only in-frame clones and drops some. This sample has 150,000 to 190,000 clones, with 40% to 65% found just once. The sample consisted of CD8+ T cells sorted from blood, taken at week 0. The genes are TRBV15 and TRBJ1-4; D gene ambiguous. This TCR was recovered from a human donor with alopecia areata. The CDR3 nucleotides are TGTGCCACCAGCAGAGGGGAAGCAACTAATGAAAAACTGTTTTTT. Translation gives CATSRGEATNEKLFF.